This TCR beta chain derives from a study of T cell responses to AZD1222 COVID-19 vaccine. Overall study: Pooled samples include second doses given at about 4 or 12 weeks.

Points from the study as a whole: Females outnumbered males among donors, who were mostly white British; clonal diversity was possibly underestimated. Spike-spanning, vaccine-associated CD4 TCRs were dominant at 160-218 and 743-854. Reportedly, close to half of spike-specific TCRs are directed against unmutated variant regions.

The CDR3 consists of 18 residues. Deletions cut 0 bases from V and 4 bases from J, with 21 bases between. In the case of this clone: Its antigen is as yet unknown.

Produced via immunoSEQ multiplex PCR; TCRdb's table is partial and in-frame only. This sample has roughly 130,000 clones, with approximately 94% found just once. This sample comprised peripheral blood, obtained on day 0 of AZD1222 vaccination. The receptor's source is an adult in good health. The chain links TRBV23-1 to TRBJ1-2; D not certain. TRBV23-1 is reported as an ORF; its role is uncertain. The CDR3: CASSQSFNVRPHGYGYTF. CDR3 DNA sequence: TGCGCCAGCAGTCAATCGTTCAACGTTCGTCCGCACGGCTATGGCTACACCTTC.